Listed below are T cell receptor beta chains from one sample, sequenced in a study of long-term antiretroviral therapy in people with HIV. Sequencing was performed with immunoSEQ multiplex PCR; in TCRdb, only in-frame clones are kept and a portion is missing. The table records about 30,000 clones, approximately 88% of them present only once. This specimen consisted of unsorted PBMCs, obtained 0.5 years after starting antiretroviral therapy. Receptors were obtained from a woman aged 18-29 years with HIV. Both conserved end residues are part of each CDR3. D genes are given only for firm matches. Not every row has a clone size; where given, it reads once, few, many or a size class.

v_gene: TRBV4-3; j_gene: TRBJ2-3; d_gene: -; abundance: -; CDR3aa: CASSQESGTAPSTDTQYF; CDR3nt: TGCGCCAGCAGCCAAGAAAGCGGGACAGCTCCTAGCACAGATACGCAGTATTTT
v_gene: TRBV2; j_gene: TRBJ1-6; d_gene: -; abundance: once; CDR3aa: CASSEGTSAGSPLHF; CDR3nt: TGTGCCAGCAGTGAGGGGACCTCCGCGGGTTCACCCCTCCACTTT
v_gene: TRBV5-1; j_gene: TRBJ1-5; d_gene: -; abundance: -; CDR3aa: CASSLAGDQPQHF; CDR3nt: TGCGCCAGCAGCTTGGCCGGGGATCAGCCCCAGCATTTT
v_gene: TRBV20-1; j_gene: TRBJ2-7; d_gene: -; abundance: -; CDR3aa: CSARKGYEQYF; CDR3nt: TGCAGTGCTAGAAAAGGGTACGAGCAGTACTTC
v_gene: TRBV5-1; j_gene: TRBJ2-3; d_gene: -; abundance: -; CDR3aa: CASRGDGRGTDTQYF; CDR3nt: TGCGCCAGCAGAGGGGACGGGAGAGGGACAGATACGCAGTATTTT
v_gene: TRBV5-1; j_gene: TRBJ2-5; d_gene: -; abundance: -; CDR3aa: CASSHVDRGIQETQYF; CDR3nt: TGCGCCAGCAGCCACGTAGATCGGGGGATCCAAGAGACCCAGTACTTC
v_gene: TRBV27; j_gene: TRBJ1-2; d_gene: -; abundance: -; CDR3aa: CASSFQDNYGYTF; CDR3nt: TGTGCCAGCAGTTTTCAAGATAACTATGGCTACACCTTC
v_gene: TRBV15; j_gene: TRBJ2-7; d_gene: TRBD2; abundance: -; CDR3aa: CATSRGAGGPYEQYF; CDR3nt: TGTGCCACCAGCAGAGGGGCGGGAGGGCCCTACGAGCAGTACTTC
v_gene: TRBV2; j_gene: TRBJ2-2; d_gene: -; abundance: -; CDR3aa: CASSDPPGTGELFF; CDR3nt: TGTGCCAGCAGTGACCCCCCGGGGACCGGGGAGCTGTTTTTT
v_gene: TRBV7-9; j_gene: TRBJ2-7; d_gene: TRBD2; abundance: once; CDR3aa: CASSLSGGAYEQYF; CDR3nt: TGTGCCAGCAGCTTAAGCGGGGGAGCCTACGAGCAGTACTTC
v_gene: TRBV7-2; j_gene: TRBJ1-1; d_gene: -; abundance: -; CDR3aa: CASSSGENTEAFF; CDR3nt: TGTGCCAGCAGCTCAGGGGAGAACACTGAAGCTTTCTTT
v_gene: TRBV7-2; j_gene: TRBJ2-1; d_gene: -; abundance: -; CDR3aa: CASSLVAGEQFF; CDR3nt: TGTGCCAGCAGCTTAGTAGCTGGTGAGCAGTTCTTC
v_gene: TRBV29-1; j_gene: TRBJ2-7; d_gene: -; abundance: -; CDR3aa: CSVEEAEGEAYEQYF; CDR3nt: TGCAGCGTTGAAGAGGCGGAGGGGGAAGCCTACGAGCAGTACTTC
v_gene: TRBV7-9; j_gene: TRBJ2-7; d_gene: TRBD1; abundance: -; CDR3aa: CASSLIGQGAGDEQYF; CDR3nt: TGTGCCAGCAGCTTAATTGGACAGGGGGCAGGGGACGAGCAGTACTTC
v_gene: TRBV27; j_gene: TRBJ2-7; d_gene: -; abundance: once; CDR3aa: CASSLGYEQYF; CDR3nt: TGTGCCAGCAGTTTAGGGTACGAGCAGTACTTC
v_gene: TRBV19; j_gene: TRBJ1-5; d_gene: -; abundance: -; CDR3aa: CASSTRTRSSQPQHF; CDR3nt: TGTGCCAGTAGTACCCGGACACGGTCAAGTCAGCCCCAGCATTTT
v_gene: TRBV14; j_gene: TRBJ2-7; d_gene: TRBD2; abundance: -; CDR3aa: CASSQGAGGPEGKYF; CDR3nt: TGTGCCAGCAGCCAAGGAGCGGGAGGGCCGGAGGGGAAGTACTTC
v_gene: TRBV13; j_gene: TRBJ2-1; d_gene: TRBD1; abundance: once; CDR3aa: CASSSSRDSSSNEQFF; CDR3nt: TGTGCCAGCAGCTCGAGCCGGGACAGCTCCTCCAATGAGCAGTTCTTC
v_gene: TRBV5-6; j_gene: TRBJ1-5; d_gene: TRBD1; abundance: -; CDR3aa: CASSGGTGHQPQHF; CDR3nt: TGTGCCAGCAGCGGTGGGACAGGACATCAGCCCCAGCATTTT
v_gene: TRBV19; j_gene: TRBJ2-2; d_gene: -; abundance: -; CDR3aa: CASSIDPGGSNTGELFF; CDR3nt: TGTGCCAGTAGTATAGATCCCGGCGGATCTAACACCGGGGAGCTGTTTTTT
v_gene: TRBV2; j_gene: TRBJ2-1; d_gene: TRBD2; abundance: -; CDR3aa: CASSRPPGTSGSSYNEQFF; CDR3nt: TGTGCCAGCAGCCGCCCCCCCGGGACTAGCGGGAGCTCCTACAATGAGCAGTTCTTC
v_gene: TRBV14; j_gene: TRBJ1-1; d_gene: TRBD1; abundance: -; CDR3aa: CASSLYNRGEAFF; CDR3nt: TGTGCCAGCAGCCTCTACAACAGGGGTGAAGCTTTCTTT
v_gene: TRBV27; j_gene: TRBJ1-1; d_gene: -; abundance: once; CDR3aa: CASSSVGSPEAFF; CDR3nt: TGTGCCAGCAGTTCTGTAGGGTCGCCTGAAGCTTTCTTT
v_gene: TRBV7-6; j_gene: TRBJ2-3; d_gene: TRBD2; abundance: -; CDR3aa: CASSSPPSGSTDTQYF; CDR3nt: TGTGCCAGCAGCTCACCCCCTAGCGGGAGCACAGATACGCAGTATTTT
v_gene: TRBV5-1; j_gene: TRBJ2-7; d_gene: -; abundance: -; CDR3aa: CASSLRQGGEQYF; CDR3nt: TGCGCCAGCAGCCTCAGACAGGGAGGCGAGCAGTACTTC
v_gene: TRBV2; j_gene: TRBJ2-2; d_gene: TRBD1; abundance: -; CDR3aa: CASVGTVAGELFF; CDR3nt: TGTGCCAGCGTAGGGACAGTGGCCGGGGAGCTGTTTTTT
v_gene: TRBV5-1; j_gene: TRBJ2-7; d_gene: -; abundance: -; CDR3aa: CASTGGVGDEQYF; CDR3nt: TGCGCCAGCACGGGTGGAGTGGGAGACGAGCAGTACTTC
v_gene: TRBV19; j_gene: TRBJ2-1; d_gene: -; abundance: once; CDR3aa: CASSVDTFSYNEQFF; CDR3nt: TGTGCCAGTAGTGTCGACACTTTCTCCTACAATGAGCAGTTCTTC